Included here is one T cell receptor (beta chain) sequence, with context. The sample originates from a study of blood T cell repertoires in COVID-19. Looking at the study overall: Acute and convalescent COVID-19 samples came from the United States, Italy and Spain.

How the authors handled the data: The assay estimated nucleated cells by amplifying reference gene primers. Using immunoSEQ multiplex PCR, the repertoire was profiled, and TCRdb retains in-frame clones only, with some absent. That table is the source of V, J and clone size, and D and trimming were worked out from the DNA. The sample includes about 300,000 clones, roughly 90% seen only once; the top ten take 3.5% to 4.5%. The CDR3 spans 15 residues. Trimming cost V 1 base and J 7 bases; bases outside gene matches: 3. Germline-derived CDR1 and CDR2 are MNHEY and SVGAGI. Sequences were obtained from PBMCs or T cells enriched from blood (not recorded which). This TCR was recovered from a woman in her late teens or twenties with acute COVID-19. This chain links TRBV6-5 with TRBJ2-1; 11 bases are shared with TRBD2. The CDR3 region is CASSYWTSGWNEQFF. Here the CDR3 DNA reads TGTGCCAGCAGTTACTGGACTAGCGGGTGGAATGAGCAGTTCTTC.